This is a list of T cell receptor beta chains from one sample in a study of blood T cell repertoires in COVID-19. The protocol was immunoSEQ multiplex PCR, while the TCRdb copy is restricted to in-frame clones and leaves out a portion. This table holds 140,000 to 150,000 clones, around 84% found once. Sequencing used peripheral blood. All receptors come from a human donor with acute or convalescent COVID-19. The donor label of this sample is uncertain. The CDR3 runs from the conserved cysteine through the conserved F or W. D genes are given only for firm matches. Some rows have no size entry. The others give once, few or many, or a class for an expanded clone.

cdr3_nt: TGTGCCAGCAGTTCCAGTAACAATGAGCAGTTCTTC; cdr3_aa: CASSSSNNEQFF; v_call: TRBV6-5; clone_size: NA; d_call: NA; j_call: TRBJ2-1
cdr3_nt: TGTGCCAGCAGTAAGGGACAGAGCTCTGGAAACACCATATATTTT; cdr3_aa: CASSKGQSSGNTIYF; v_call: TRBV2; clone_size: NA; d_call: TRBD1; j_call: TRBJ1-3
cdr3_nt: TGTGCCAGCAGCCAAGAAACCCAGGGAACCCCGAGCTCCTATAATTCACCCCTCCACTTT; cdr3_aa: CASSQETQGTPSSYNSPLHF; v_call: TRBV4-2; clone_size: NA; d_call: NA; j_call: TRBJ1-6
cdr3_nt: TGTGCCAGCAGCTTAGGGGGCAAAGATACGCAGTATTTT; cdr3_aa: CASSLGGKDTQYF; v_call: TRBV7-6; clone_size: NA; d_call: NA; j_call: TRBJ2-3
cdr3_nt: TGTGCCAGCAGCTTGGTAGGCCAGGGCAATGAAAAACTGTTTTTT; cdr3_aa: CASSLVGQGNEKLFF; v_call: TRBV5-5; clone_size: NA; d_call: NA; j_call: TRBJ1-4
cdr3_nt: TGTGCCAGCAGCCCTCTAGGGACTAGCGGGAGCCACAATGAGCAGTTCTTC; cdr3_aa: CASSPLGTSGSHNEQFF; v_call: TRBV7-3; clone_size: NA; d_call: TRBD2; j_call: TRBJ2-1
cdr3_nt: TGTGCCAGCAGTTTAAGGGGGACAGAGAACACTGAAGCTTTCTTT; cdr3_aa: CASSLRGTENTEAFF; v_call: TRBV28; clone_size: NA; d_call: TRBD1; j_call: TRBJ1-1
cdr3_nt: TGTGCCAGCAGCTTAGATCCATCGGGACAGTCCTATAATTCACCCCTCCACTTT; cdr3_aa: CASSLDPSGQSYNSPLHF; v_call: TRBV11-2; clone_size: NA; d_call: TRBD1; j_call: TRBJ1-6
cdr3_nt: TGTGCCTGGAGTGTACCGGACTACTACAATGAGCAGTTCTTC; cdr3_aa: CAWSVPDYYNEQFF; v_call: TRBV30; clone_size: NA; d_call: NA; j_call: TRBJ2-1
cdr3_nt: TGTGCCAGCAGCTCCAGACAGGGCGGAGGGACAGATACGCAGTATTTT; cdr3_aa: CASSSRQGGGTDTQYF; v_call: TRBV3-1/TRBV3-2; clone_size: NA; d_call: NA; j_call: TRBJ2-3
cdr3_nt: TGTGCCAGCAGCCAGTGGACCAGGGACACCGGGGAGCTGTTTTTT; cdr3_aa: CASSQWTRDTGELFF; v_call: TRBV14; clone_size: NA; d_call: NA; j_call: TRBJ2-2
cdr3_nt: TGTGCCAGCAGTTTAGACGGGGTGGGAAACACCATATATTTT; cdr3_aa: CASSLDGVGNTIYF; v_call: TRBV28; clone_size: NA; d_call: NA; j_call: TRBJ1-3
cdr3_nt: TGTGCCAGCAGCTTAGTAAGCGGCGGGAGGGTTTCGAACCAAGAGACCCAGTACTTC; cdr3_aa: CASSLVSGGRVSNQETQYF; v_call: TRBV7-2; clone_size: few; d_call: TRBD2; j_call: TRBJ2-5
cdr3_nt: TGCGCAGGGGCTTTAGGAAAGAATCAGCCCCAGCATTTT; cdr3_aa: CAGALGKNQPQHF; v_call: TRBV19; clone_size: NA; d_call: NA; j_call: TRBJ1-5
cdr3_nt: TGTGCCAGCAGCTGGACATTGGGCACTGAAGCTTTCTTT; cdr3_aa: CASSWTLGTEAFF; v_call: TRBV7-9; clone_size: NA; d_call: NA; j_call: TRBJ1-1
cdr3_nt: TGTGCCAGCAGCAAGGACAGGGCACGATATTCACCCCTCCACTTT; cdr3_aa: CASSKDRARYSPLHF; v_call: TRBV7-2; clone_size: few; d_call: TRBD1; j_call: TRBJ1-6
cdr3_nt: TGTGCCAGCAGAACGGGACAAACGGCGACCGGGGAGCTGTTTTTT; cdr3_aa: CASRTGQTATGELFF; v_call: TRBV2; clone_size: NA; d_call: NA; j_call: TRBJ2-2
cdr3_nt: TGTGCCAGCAGCTTACGGGGTAGCGGGGGGCCCGACAATGAGCAGTTCTTC; cdr3_aa: CASSLRGSGGPDNEQFF; v_call: TRBV7-9; clone_size: NA; d_call: TRBD2; j_call: TRBJ2-1
cdr3_nt: TGTGCCAGCAGTTATACCCAGGGCACCCAAGAGACCCAGTACTTC; cdr3_aa: CASSYTQGTQETQYF; v_call: TRBV2; clone_size: NA; d_call: NA; j_call: TRBJ2-5
cdr3_nt: TGCGCCAGCAGCGAAAACCCGGGGACTGAAGCTTTCTTT; cdr3_aa: CASSENPGTEAFF; v_call: TRBV5-1; clone_size: NA; d_call: NA; j_call: TRBJ1-1
cdr3_nt: TGTGCCAGCAGTGGACTAGCGGGGGCCGACGATGAGCAGTTCTTC; cdr3_aa: CASSGLAGADDEQFF; v_call: TRBV2; clone_size: NA; d_call: TRBD2; j_call: TRBJ2-1
cdr3_nt: TGCGCCAGCAGCCCGGGGGACGGCACAACTAATGAAAAACTGTTTTTT; cdr3_aa: CASSPGDGTTNEKLFF; v_call: TRBV4-3; clone_size: NA; d_call: NA; j_call: TRBJ1-4
cdr3_nt: TGTGCCAGCAGCTTAGTAGAGCTTCGAAGGGAGTACGAGCAGTACTTC; cdr3_aa: CASSLVELRREYEQYF; v_call: TRBV11-2; clone_size: NA; d_call: NA; j_call: TRBJ2-7
cdr3_nt: TGTGCCAGCTGGCCAGGCACGAACACCGGGGAGCTGTTTTTT; cdr3_aa: CASWPGTNTGELFF; v_call: TRBV19; clone_size: NA; d_call: NA; j_call: TRBJ2-2
cdr3_nt: TGTGCCAGCATACAGGGGGGTCAGCCCCAGCATTTT; cdr3_aa: CASIQGGQPQHF; v_call: TRBV28; clone_size: NA; d_call: TRBD1; j_call: TRBJ1-5
cdr3_nt: TGTGCCAGCAGTTACGGGAGACGGGGGGCCTACGAGCAGTACTTC; cdr3_aa: CASSYGRRGAYEQYF; v_call: TRBV6-5; clone_size: NA; d_call: TRBD2; j_call: TRBJ2-7
cdr3_nt: TGTGCCAGCAGCTTAGTGGCAGGGAGCACAGATACGCAGTATTTT; cdr3_aa: CASSLVAGSTDTQYF; v_call: TRBV7-2; clone_size: NA; d_call: NA; j_call: TRBJ2-3
cdr3_nt: TGTGCCAGTACCCTCACAGAAACTTATGGCTACACCTTC; cdr3_aa: CASTLTETYGYTF; v_call: TRBV19; clone_size: NA; d_call: NA; j_call: TRBJ1-2
cdr3_nt: TGTGCCAGCAGTCAAGGATCAATGGAGGAAAAACTGTTTTTT; cdr3_aa: CASSQGSMEEKLFF; v_call: TRBV11-2; clone_size: once; d_call: NA; j_call: TRBJ1-4
cdr3_nt: TGTGCCAGCAGCACGTCGACAGGTCTTTCACCCCTCCACTTT; cdr3_aa: CASSTSTGLSPLHF; v_call: TRBV7-8; clone_size: once; d_call: NA; j_call: TRBJ1-6
cdr3_nt: TGTGCCAGCAGCTTAGGTGCTAGCGGGAGGACAGATACGCAGTATTTT; cdr3_aa: CASSLGASGRTDTQYF; v_call: TRBV7-6; clone_size: NA; d_call: TRBD2; j_call: TRBJ2-3